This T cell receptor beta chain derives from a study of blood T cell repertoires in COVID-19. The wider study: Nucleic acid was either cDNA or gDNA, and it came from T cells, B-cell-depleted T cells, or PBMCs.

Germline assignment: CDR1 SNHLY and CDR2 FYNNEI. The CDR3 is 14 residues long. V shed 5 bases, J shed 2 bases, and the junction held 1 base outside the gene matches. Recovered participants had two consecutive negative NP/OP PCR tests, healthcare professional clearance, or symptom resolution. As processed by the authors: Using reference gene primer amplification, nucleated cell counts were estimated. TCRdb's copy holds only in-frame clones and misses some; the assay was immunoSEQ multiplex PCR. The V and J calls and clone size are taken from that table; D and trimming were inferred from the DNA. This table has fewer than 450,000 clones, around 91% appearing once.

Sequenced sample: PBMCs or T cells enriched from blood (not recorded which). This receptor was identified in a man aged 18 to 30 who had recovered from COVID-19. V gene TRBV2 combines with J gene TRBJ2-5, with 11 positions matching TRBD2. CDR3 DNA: TGTGCCAGCAGTTTAGCGGGAGGGCAAGAGACCCAGTACTTC. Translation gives CASSLAGGQETQYF.